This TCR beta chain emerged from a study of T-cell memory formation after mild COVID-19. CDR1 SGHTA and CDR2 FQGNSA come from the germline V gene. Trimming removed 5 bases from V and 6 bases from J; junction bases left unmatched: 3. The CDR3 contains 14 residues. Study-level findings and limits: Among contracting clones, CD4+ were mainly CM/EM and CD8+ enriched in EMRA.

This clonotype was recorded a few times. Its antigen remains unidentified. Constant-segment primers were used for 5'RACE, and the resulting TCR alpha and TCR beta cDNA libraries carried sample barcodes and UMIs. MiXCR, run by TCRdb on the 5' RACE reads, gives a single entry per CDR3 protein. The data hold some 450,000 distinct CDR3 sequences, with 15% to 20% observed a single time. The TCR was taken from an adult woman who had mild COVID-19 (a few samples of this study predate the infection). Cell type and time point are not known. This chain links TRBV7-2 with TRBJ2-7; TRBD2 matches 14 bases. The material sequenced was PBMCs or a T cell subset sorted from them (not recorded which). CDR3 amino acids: CASSTGLAGGEQYF. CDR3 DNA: TGTGCCAGCAGCACCGGACTAGCGGGAGGCGAGCAGTACTTC.